Below are 5 T cell receptor beta chains sequenced from a single sample in a study of blood T cell repertoires in COVID-19. Only in-frame clones appear in the TCRdb table, and some are missing; sequencing was by immunoSEQ multiplex PCR. This table has about 260,000 clones, 85% to 90% appearing once. Specimen: peripheral blood. These receptors were collected from a human donor in a cohort sampled during active COVID-19.

This chain links TRBV10-1 with TRBJ2-3; D possibly corresponds to TRBD2 (6 bases). The CDR3 sequence is 14 residues long. V was cut by 10 bases and J by 0 bases, with 14 bases left in between. The germline V gene encodes CDR1 WNHNN and CDR2 SYGVQD (reference sequence). CDR3 sequence: CATGPGLSTDTQYF. CDR3 coding DNA: TGCGCCACCGGACCGGGACTTAGCACAGATACGCAGTATTTT.

This clone was seen once. The chain is built from TRBV30 and TRBJ1-3; tentative D call: TRBD1 (5 bases). The CDR3 runs to 13 residues. CDR1 GTSNPN and CDR2 SVGIG come from the germline V gene (reference sequence). Deletions cut 8 bases from V and 8 bases from J, with 19 bases between. The CDR3 DNA reads TGTGCCGGACATCCGAAGGCGGTAGACACCATATATTTT. Its translation: CAGHPKAVDTIYF.

The chain uses TRBV18 and TRBJ1-2; tentatively, D is TRBD1 (5 bases). Trimming shortened V by 5 bases and J by 8 bases, and 24 bases separated the two germline ends. Per the germline V gene, CDR1 is KGHSH and CDR2 is LQKENI. CDR3 length equals 16 residues. The CDR3 DNA follows: TGTGCCAGCTCAGCTATCGCCCAAGGGGCCAAGGAGGGCTACACCTTC. It encodes CASSAIAQGAKEGYTF. The variable domain in full, completed from reference TRBV18 and TRBJ1-2, reads NAGVMQNPRHLVRRRGQEARLRCSPMKGHSHVYWYRQLPEEGLKFMVYLQKENIIDESGMPKERFSAEFPKEGPSILRIQQVVRGDSAAYFCASSAIAQGAKEGYTFGSGTRLTVV.

The chain joins TRBV14 to TRBJ2-7, with D possibly matching TRBD2 (6 bases). The CDR3 consists of 15 residues. The V gene's germline CDR1 is SGHDN and CDR2 FVKESK. Trimming left V 1 base short and J 2 bases short, with 12 bases between. The CDR3 DNA is TGTGCCAGCAGCCAAGGTCACGCGGGGACCTACGAGCAGTACTTC. Amino acids: CASSQGHAGTYEQYF.

The chain recombines TRBV5-5 with TRBJ1-2; D is perhaps TRBD1 (6 bases). The V end lost 2 bases, the J end lost 2 bases, and 13 bases lay between the germline ends. The CDR3 is made up of 15 amino acids. Germline-derived CDR1 and CDR2 are SGHKS and YYEKEE (reference sequence). The CDR3 spells CASSFRQGINYGYTF. DNA of the CDR3: TGTGCCAGCAGCTTTCGGCAGGGGATAAACTATGGCTACACCTTC.